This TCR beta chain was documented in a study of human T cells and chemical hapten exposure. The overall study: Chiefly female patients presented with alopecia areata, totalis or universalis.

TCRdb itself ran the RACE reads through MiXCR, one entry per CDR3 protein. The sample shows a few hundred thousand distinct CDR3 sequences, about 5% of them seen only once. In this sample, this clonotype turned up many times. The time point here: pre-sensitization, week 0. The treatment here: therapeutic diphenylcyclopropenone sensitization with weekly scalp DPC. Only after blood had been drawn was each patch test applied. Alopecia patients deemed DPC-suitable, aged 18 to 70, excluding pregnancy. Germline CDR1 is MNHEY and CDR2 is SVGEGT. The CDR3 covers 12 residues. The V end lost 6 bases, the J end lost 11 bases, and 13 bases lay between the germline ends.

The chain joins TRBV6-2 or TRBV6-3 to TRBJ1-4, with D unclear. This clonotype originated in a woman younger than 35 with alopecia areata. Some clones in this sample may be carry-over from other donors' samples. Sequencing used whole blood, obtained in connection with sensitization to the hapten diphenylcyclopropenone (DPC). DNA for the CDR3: TGTGCCAGCAGGACCGACGCGCAGAAACTGTTTTTT. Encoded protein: CASRTDAQKLFF.